This TCR beta chain emerged from a study of blood T cell repertoires in COVID-19. For the study at large: Sources were T cells, B-cell-depleted T cells, or PBMCs; the material itself was cDNA or gDNA.

This CDR3 has 15 residues. Germline CDR1 KGHSH, CDR2 LQKENI. Trimming cost V 3 bases and J 4 bases; bases outside gene matches: 2. Everyone who took part was roughly 18 to 100 years old, and they came from 24 US areas. Per the original methods: From reference gene primer amplification, estimates of nucleated cell counts were derived. Profiling relied on immunoSEQ multiplex PCR, and the TCRdb table lists in-frame clones only, not all of them. That table gives V, J and clone size, and the DNA gave D and trimming. The sample comprises 150,000 to 200,000 clones, roughly 80% of which are singletons, and 4% to 6.5% rests with the top ten.

The receptor's source is a woman aged 55-69 years with acute COVID-19. This chain connects TRBV18 to TRBJ2-1, with TRBD2 matching over 11 bases. The sample comprised PBMCs or T cells enriched from blood (not recorded which). CDR3 protein: CASSPPSGGYNEQFF. CDR3 in DNA: TGTGCCAGCTCACCTCCTAGCGGGGGGTACAATGAGCAGTTCTTC.